Given below is one T cell receptor (beta chain) in context. In this sample, this clone turned up a few times. The antigen this receptor binds is unknown. It has no much larger one-base neighbor in the sample; base qualities were not kept. This entry comes from a study of cytomegalovirus exposure and HLA in healthy donors (dated by TCRdb to 2015 to 2018). Some background on the complete study: A later analysis indicated that the 90 to 150 validation repertoires were generated on the platform also employed for the approximately 700 repertoires of the first cohort. The aim of the study was to test whether cataloging public T cell receptors could identify signatures of past pathogen exposure. A separate validation cohort of some 130 different subjects was used in addition to the approximately 610-subject first cohort. To predict cytomegalovirus infection status, the study combined high-throughput TCR immunosequencing, statistical association of individual TCRs with disease status, and machine learning. General conclusions and limits of the study: The authors suggested that the approach could potentially be generalized to other disease states and immunological phenotypes. Cytomegalovirus status was reported to be diagnosed by the classifier with high specificity and sensitivity in both the original and validation cohorts. Across donors, most TCR sequences were observed very rarely, whereas some public TCRs were present in many individuals. The study listed 150 to 200 TCR beta chains as associated with cytomegalovirus. Of the cluster scores, approximately 95% were above 0 in a later analysis, which found that TCRs clustered in the first cohort also tended to co-occur in the approximately 110 validation repertoires. A few of the identified cytomegalovirus-associated TCR beta chains were confirmed in vitro to be specific for cytomegalovirus antigens. The validation cohort had no HLA typing available for a later analysis, so co-occurrence within that cohort was assessed over all 120 or so repertoires.

The donors were included in the validation cohort of 120 subjects, a group kept apart from the roughly 700-subject first cohort. The germline V gene (reference sequence) specifies SGHNT as CDR1 and YYREEE as CDR2. Trimming takes 2 bases from V and 5 bases from J, and the germline ends sit 17 bases apart. Inclusive of the bounding cysteine and phenylalanine, the CDR3 is 15 residues long. The sequence is cut down to CDR3 DNA, 45 bases in frame from base 1. Libraries came from the immunoSEQ multiplex PCR assay. Under the source paper's analysis protocol: A statistical classification framework was developed to diagnose cytomegalovirus status using the catalog of TCR beta chain sequences. The table comes from immuneACCESS by way of TCRdb, which keeps in-frame sequences with V and J called. Part of the clones is missing from these tables; in studies checked, under half for an unresolved V gene and the rest for unknown reasons. The V and J calls and clone size are taken from that table; D and trimming were inferred from the DNA. The sample contains about 160,000 clones, just under 90% of them found a single time. In total, the top ten clones hold around 10% of the sample.

The clonotype comes from a woman between 18 and 29 years old in good health and CMV-seropositive. The rearrangement joined TRBV5-4 to TRBJ2-7, and perhaps TRBD1 as D gene, on 6 matching bases. The sample consisted of PBMCs. The DNA sequence reads TGTGCCAGCAGCTTAGTTGTAACAGGGCAGGACGAGCAGTACTTC. This gives the protein CASSLVVTGQDEQYF.